This T cell receptor (beta chain) originates from a study of T cells in Graves' hyperthyroidism and ophthalmopathy. Findings of the study overall: It was a median about 6.5 months before onset that the model predicted ophthalmopathy.

As concerns this clonotype: Its antigen remains unknown.

Amplification of TCR beta CDR3 regions used RNA as the template. In the first-round RT-PCR of the TCR CDR3, the HTBI primer set was used. Using its own MiXCR run on the multiplex PCR reads, TCRdb lists one record per CDR3 protein. The data show 500,000 or so distinct CDR3 sequences, approximately 17% seen once. This CDR3 contains 13 residues. With 5 bases removed from V and 10 bases from J, the gap between germline ends came to 17 bases. Germline values: CDR1 SGHAT, CDR2 FQDESV (reference sequence). This sequence was found in a woman between 18 and 29 years old with Graves' ophthalmopathy. The specimen was blood. The chain recombines TRBV11-1 with TRBJ1-1, with D maybe TRBD1 (6 bases). The CDR3 loop is CASSPQGQSSAFF. The CDR3 DNA reads TGTGCCAGCAGCCCCCAGGGGCAGTCATCAGCTTTCTTT.